The 6 T cell receptor beta chains below all came from one sample that was sequenced in a study of monozygotic twins with inflammatory bowel disease. TCRdb derives one entry per CDR3 protein from the 5' RACE reads, leaving out DNA. This sample contains a few hundred thousand distinct CDR3 sequences. Specimen: blood. The receptors stem from a human donor with ulcerative colitis or Crohn's disease, or a healthy co-twin of an affected twin (not recorded which).

The genes are TRBV4-1 and TRBJ1-4; TCRdb selects TRBD1, and the lack of DNA leaves this call unchecked. This CDR3 is built from 17 residues. CDR1 is MGHRA and CDR2 is YSYEKL in the germline V gene. CDR3 in amino acids: CASSQHLTGKGQEKLFF.

V is TRBV12-3 or TRBV12-4 and J is TRBJ2-5. The CDR3 is 12 residues long. The CDR3 sequence is CASSLSTETQYF.

CDR3 loop: CASSLNVGPAKNIQYF. V and J are TRBV13 and TRBJ2-4. Germline assignment: CDR1 PRHDT and CDR2 FYEKMQ (reference sequence). CDR3 length equals 16 residues.

This chain links TRBV29-1 with TRBJ2-7; TCRdb's D gene call, TRBD2, goes unchecked for lack of DNA. CDR1 and CDR2 (germline): SQVTM, ANQGSEA. The CDR3 runs to 14 residues. CDR3 sequence reads: CSVEGTLGTGEQYF.

V usage is TRBV5-1 and J usage is TRBJ1-1. The CDR3 spans 15 residues. The germline CDR1 and CDR2 sequences are SGHRS and YFSETQ. This chain's CDR3 is CASSWGRTEGTEAFF.

This rearrangement joins TRBV12-3 or TRBV12-4 to TRBJ1-1; TCRdb's D call of TRBD1 is untestable without DNA. The CDR3 has 16 amino acids. The CDR3 sequence: CASTFGRGIVNTEAFF.